This TCR beta chain was observed in a study of CD8 T cells in ankylosing spondylitis (dated by TCRdb to 2015 to 2018). About the investigation overall: To find TCR variants linked to disease, the study profiled T cell receptor beta repertoires in ankylosing spondylitis patients and healthy donors. The whole study cohort included 108 healthy donors and 20 to 30 ankylosing spondylitis patients. Peripheral blood was sampled, and synovial fluid was additionally collected from ankylosing spondylitis patients.

The full study reports these points: Some TCR beta motif variants had previously been reported in synovial fluid and blood of reactive arthritis patients, which suggested common disease-initiation mechanisms. A TCR beta motif made up of several highly homologous amino acid variants appeared to be characteristic of blood from ankylosing spondylitis patients. In peripheral blood, the disease-linked clones were found at relatively low frequencies and had a CD8+ phenotype. Significant enrichment of the disease-linked clones was reported in matched synovial fluid samples from ankylosing spondylitis patients.

The data were produced on an Illumina HiSeq 2500. Quantitative 5'-RACE with molecular barcodes was the method used to prepare the TCR beta libraries. In the source study's methods: Disease-linked TCR variants were identified with a new computational method built on a probabilistic model of VDJ rearrangement. The public reads were quality trimmed at Q25 with fastp and then assembled into clones with MiXCR by TCRdb, keeping productive beta chains. One record per CDR3 amino acid sequence lists the most common genes and DNA. For this entry, the V and J calls and clone size follow TCRdb and not the study's own pipeline. The sample profile shows about 540,000 distinct CDR3 sequences; 12% of them were found once. Jointly, the top ten make up under 7.5% of the sample. Reading from cysteine to phenylalanine, the CDR3 counts 17 amino acids. The sequence is cut down to CDR3 DNA, 51 bases in frame from base 1. The junction shows trimming of 0 bases on V and 4 bases on J, and the gene matches do not reach 7 bases of it. The germline V gene encodes CDR1 SGHRS and CDR2 YFSETQ.

Of note for this clonotype: Its antigen is currently not known. The record has no base qualities; no much larger clone is one base away.

The chain couples TRBV5-1 to TRBJ2-7; 13 nucleotides in the junction match TRBD2. Specimen: blood, either unsorted or a sorted T cell fraction (not recorded which). The receptor's source is a male donor with ankylosing spondylitis. The nucleotides read TGCGCCAGCAGCTTGGAAGGACTAGCGGGAGTGGAGTACGAGCAGTACTTC. Translated, it gives CASSLEGLAGVEYEQYF.